Listed here is a single TCR beta chain. The data derive from a study of blood T cell repertoires in COVID-19. The CDR3 is 12 amino acids. The V gene lost 7 bases and the J gene lost 1 base, with 10 bases spanning the gap. Germline loops: CDR1 SQVTM, CDR2 ANQGSEA. Sequencing used immunoSEQ multiplex PCR; TCRdb keeps in-frame clones, though not all of them. The sample holds fewer than 400,000 clones, roughly 88% seen once. This rearrangement joins TRBV29-1 to TRBJ1-1, with D uncertain. This TCR came from a man between 25 and 39 years old who had recovered from COVID-19. The source material was PBMCs or T cells enriched from blood (not recorded which). The CDR3 DNA reads TGCAGCGCTAAGACTGCGAACACTGAAGCTTTCTTT. This codes for CSAKTANTEAFF.